The 17 T cell receptor beta chains below were found in one sample sequenced in a study of blood T cell repertoires in COVID-19. TCRdb's table, derived via immunoSEQ multiplex PCR, lists solely in-frame clones and lacks some. There are about 38,000 clones in the sample; approximately 86% occur only once, and 5.5% to 8.5% lies in the top ten. The specimen sequenced was peripheral blood. Receptor source: a human donor in a cohort sampled during active COVID-19.

The V call is TRBV27, the J call TRBJ1-1; 7 bases map to TRBD1. With V trimmed by 5 bases and J by 0 bases, 6 bases remained unmatched. Germline CDR1 is MNHEY and CDR2 is SMNVEV (reference sequence). This CDR3 has 15 residues. The CDR3 nucleotides read TGTGCCAGCAGTAAACGGACAGGATTGAACACTGAAGCTTTCTTT. Its protein is CASSKRTGLNTEAFF.

This clone occurred a few times. V and J are TRBV7-2 and TRBJ2-7; no reliable D call. Germline V gives CDR1 SGHTA, CDR2 FQGNSA. The CDR3 runs to 14 residues. Trimming pared 1 base from V and 7 bases from J, leaving 14 bases between. Here the CDR3 DNA reads TGTGCCAGCAGCTTAGATACAGTTATTCGGGAGCAGTACTTC. This gives the protein CASSLDTVIREQYF.

Of note for this clone: The same CDR3 also results from other DNA sequences found in this sample. The chain employs TRBV2 and TRBJ2-7; TRBD2 might be the D (6 bases). The ends were cut back, 4 bases at V and 0 bases at J, with 7 bases in the middle. Germline CDR1 SNHLY, CDR2 FYNNEI. The CDR3 is 13 residues long. This chain's CDR3 is CASSVSGSYEQYF. DNA of the CDR3: TGTGCCAGCAGTGTTAGCGGCTCCTACGAGCAGTACTTC.

This clone was observed once. The chain uses TRBV19 and TRBJ2-5; 11 bases align to TRBD2. The CDR3 extends over 16 amino acids. The V and J ends lost 3 bases and 2 bases, in that order; junction bases with no gene match: 5. The germline CDR1 and CDR2 sequences are LNHDA and SQIVND (reference sequence). DNA of the CDR3: TGTGCCAGTAGTATTAGTCCTAGCGGGGGGCAAGAGACCCAGTACTTC. It translates to CASSISPSGGQETQYF.

The chain links TRBV7-8 to TRBJ2-7, with TRBD2 identical over 7 bases. This CDR3 is 15 amino acids long. The trim removed 3 bases at V and 2 bases at J, leaving 7 bases unmatched. Germline V gene lookup returns CDR1 SGHVS and CDR2 FQNEAQ. This CDR3 is CASSFGLGPTYEQYF. CDR3 coding DNA: TGTGCCAGCAGCTTTGGACTAGGACCTACCTACGAGCAGTACTTC.

The V gene is TRBV9, the J gene TRBJ1-1, with TRBD1 as a possible D gene (5 bases). Trimming shortened V by 3 bases and J by 3 bases, and 9 bases separated the two germline ends. This CDR3 has 13 residues. In germline, CDR1 is SGDLS, CDR2 YYNGEE. The CDR3 loop is CASSDRGDTEAFF. For the CDR3, the DNA is TGTGCCAGCAGCGACCGGGGGGACACTGAAGCTTTCTTT.

The chain uses TRBV5-1 and TRBJ2-2; D is unclear. The germline V gene encodes CDR1 SGHRS and CDR2 YFSETQ. This CDR3 contains 15 residues. V lost 0 bases and J 0 bases, leaving 6 bases between the germline ends. The CDR3 protein is CASSLVQANTGELFF. CDR3 sequence (DNA): TGCGCCAGCAGCTTGGTCCAGGCGAACACCGGGGAGCTGTTTTTT.

The chain has TRBV12-3 or TRBV12-4 and TRBJ1-1; no reliable D call. CDR3 length: 11 residues. V lost 6 bases and J lost 7, with 9 bases in between. The CDR3 sequence: CASRRSGEAFF. CDR3 sequence (DNA): TGTGCCAGCAGACGCAGCGGTGAAGCTTTCTTT.

Only one count was recorded for this clone. The chain couples TRBV19 to TRBJ1-1, with D perhaps TRBD1 (5 bases). The V gene's germline CDR1 is LNHDA and CDR2 SQIVND (reference sequence). This CDR3 has 17 residues. The V end was cut by 4 bases, the J end by 4 bases, with 22 bases between. The CDR3 DNA follows: TGTGCCAGTAGTAGATATAAGACAGAATCTATTGGCACTGAAGCTTTCTTT. Translation gives CASSRYKTESIGTEAFF.

DNA for the CDR3: TGTGCCAGCAGTTCTCTCGGGAGTTACAATGAGCAGTTCTTC. As protein: CASSSLGSYNEQFF. The V call is TRBV27, the J call TRBJ2-1, with a weak D call TRBD2 (6 bases). The germline gives CDR1 MNHEY, CDR2 SMNVEV (reference sequence). V was trimmed by 4 bases and J by 4 bases, leaving 11 bases between them. The CDR3 spans 14 residues.

V and J are TRBV4-3 and TRBJ2-7; TRBD2 matches at 7 bases. The V and J ends lost 0 bases and 1 base, in that order; junction bases with no gene match: 9. From germline, CDR1 is LGHNA and CDR2 YSLEER. CDR3 size: 17 residues. Here the CDR3 reads CASSQDPERDLSYEQYF. The CDR3 DNA reads TGCGCCAGCAGCCAAGATCCGGAGCGGGACCTTTCCTACGAGCAGTACTTC.

The chain joins TRBV7-2 to TRBJ1-2; D perhaps matches TRBD1 (5 bases). Trimming stripped 5 bases from V and 10 bases from J, with 17 bases between. Germline loops: CDR1 SGHTA, CDR2 FQGNSA. The CDR3 has 13 residues. CDR3 residues: CASSRGVDTYYTF. CDR3 sequence (DNA): TGTGCCAGCAGCCGGGGGGTGGACACCTACTACACCTTC. Looking up the rest from reference TRBV7-2 and TRBJ1-2 gives the full variable domain: GAGVSQSPSNKVTEKGKDVELRCDPISGHTALYWYRQSLGQGLEFLIYFQGNSAPDKSGLPSDRFSAERTGGSVSTLTIQRTQQEDSAVYLCASSRGVDTYYTFGSGTRLTVV.

This clone has just one count. This rearrangement joins TRBV11-2 to TRBJ2-2; D call uncertain. This CDR3 has 15 residues. The V gene's germline CDR1 is SGHAT and CDR2 FQNNGV. V dropped 6 bases and J dropped 0 bases, with 11 bases sitting between them. This chain's CDR3 is CASRSVSSNTGELFF. CDR3 bases: TGTGCCAGCAGAAGCGTCTCCTCGAACACCGGGGAGCTGTTTTTT.

In this sample, this clone turned up once. The chain employs TRBV7-9 and TRBJ2-3; 7 bases are shared with TRBD1. The CDR3 is 17 residues long. V was pared by 1 base and J by 3 bases, with 10 bases of the junction left unmatched. Per the germline V gene, CDR1 is SEHNR and CDR2 is FQNEAQ (reference sequence). The CDR3 loop reads CASSLGPNRGRTDTQYF. CDR3 DNA sequence: TGTGCCAGCAGCTTAGGACCGAACAGGGGAAGAACAGATACGCAGTATTTT. The full variable domain, in which reference TRBV7-9 and TRBJ2-3 provide the parts outside the CDR3, is DTGVSQNPRHKITKRGQNVTFRCDPISEHNRLYWYRQTLGQGPEFLTYFQNEAQLEKSRLLSDRFSAERPKGSFSTLEIQRTEQGDSAMYLCASSLGPNRGRTDTQYFGPGTRLTVL.

This sequence joins TRBV3-1 (or the pseudogene TRBV3-2) and TRBJ2-7; 10 nucleotides align to TRBD2. V gave up 1 base and J gave up 5 bases; unmatched junction bases: 8. The germline gives CDR1 LGHDT, CDR2 YNNKEL (reference sequence). The CDR3 totals 16 residues. The CDR3 region has the DNA TGTGCCAGCAGCCAAGGAGAAGCGGGGGGGCTCAACGAGCAGTACTTC. This codes for CASSQGEAGGLNEQYF.

J is TRBJ2-7 and V is TRBV19; TRBD1 is a possible D gene (6 bases). The CDR3 length is 12 residues. Germline V gene sequence: CDR1 LNHDA, CDR2 SQIVND (reference sequence). The ends were cut back, 2 bases at V and 4 bases at J, with 6 bases in the middle. The CDR3 region has the DNA TGTGCCAGTAGTATACAGGGGTACGAGCAGTACTTC. Protein product: CASSIQGYEQYF.

The rearrangement links TRBV7-6 to TRBJ2-3, with a possible D match to TRBD1 (6 bases). The CDR3 loop spans 16 amino acids. The germline gives CDR1 SGHVS, CDR2 FNYEAQ. Trimming removed 2 bases at V and 2 bases at J, with 14 bases between. CDR3 protein: CASSLNPGEHTDTQYF. CDR3 in DNA: TGTGCCAGCAGCTTAAACCCAGGGGAGCACACAGATACGCAGTATTTT. Combining the CDR3 with reference TRBV7-6 and TRBJ2-3 gives the whole variable domain GAGVSQSPRYKVTKRGQDVALRCDPISGHVSLYWYRQALGQGPEFLTYFNYEAQQDKSGLPNDRFSAERPEGSISTLTIQRTEQRDSAMYRCASSLNPGEHTDTQYFGPGTRLTVL.